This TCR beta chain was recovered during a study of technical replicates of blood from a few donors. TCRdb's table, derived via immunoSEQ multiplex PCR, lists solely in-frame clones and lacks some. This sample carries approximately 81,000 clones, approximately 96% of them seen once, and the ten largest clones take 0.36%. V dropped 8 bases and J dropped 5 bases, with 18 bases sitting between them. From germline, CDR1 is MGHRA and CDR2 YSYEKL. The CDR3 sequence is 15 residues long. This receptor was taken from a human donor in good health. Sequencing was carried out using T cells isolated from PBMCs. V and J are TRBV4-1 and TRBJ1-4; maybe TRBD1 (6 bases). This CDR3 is CASALVGGANEKLFF. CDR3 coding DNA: TGCGCCAGCGCCCTTGTAGGGGGTGCGAATGAAAAACTGTTTTTT.